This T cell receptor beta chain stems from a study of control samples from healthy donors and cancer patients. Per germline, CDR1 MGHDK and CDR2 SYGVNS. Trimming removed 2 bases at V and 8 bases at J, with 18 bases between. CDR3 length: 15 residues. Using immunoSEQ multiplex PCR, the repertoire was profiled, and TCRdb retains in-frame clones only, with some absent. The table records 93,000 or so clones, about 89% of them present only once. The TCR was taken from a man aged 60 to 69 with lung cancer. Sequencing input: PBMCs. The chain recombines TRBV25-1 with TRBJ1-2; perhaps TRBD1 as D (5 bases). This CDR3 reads CASSEAPGRGRGYTF. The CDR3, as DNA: TGTGCCAGCAGTGAAGCCCCGGGTAGGGGCCGAGGCTACACCTTC.